This T cell receptor beta chain was recorded in a study of regulatory T cells in long-lasting Graves disease. Study information: For under 3 months, newly diagnosed Graves' patients had been taking antithyroid drugs.

V lost 0 bases to trimming and J lost 11 bases, with 10 bases between them. CDR3 size: 12 residues. Germline V gives CDR1 LGHDT, CDR2 YNNKEL (reference sequence). Time point here: newly diagnosed GD, antithyroid drugs for less than 3 months. With RNA extracted from PBMCs as input, the TCR library was made. Many counts were recorded for this clonotype. Construction of the TCR beta libraries employed iRepertoire HTBI primers in conjunction with Arm-PCR of CDR3 regions. Per the original methods: Analysis of the samples identified roughly 62 TRBV and 13 to 15 TRBJ segments. In TCRdb, the multiplex PCR reads were re-called with MiXCR into one record per CDR3 protein. Clone size and V and J calls follow TCRdb, not the original study. The profile covers about 560,000 distinct CDR3 sequences, with around 16% appearing a single time and about 12% taken by the ten largest. These records were also assigned to another study, of T cells in Graves' hyperthyroidism and ophthalmopathy. This second report adds: Researchers defined stable Graves' hyperthyroidism as no ophthalmopathy progression within 18 months. Orbital computed tomography and thyroid ultrasound, together with serum TRAb and thyroxine and clinical symptoms, were used for diagnoses.

The chain combines TRBV3-1 with TRBJ1-1; D gene uncertain. The TCR originated in a man in his late teens or twenties with Graves disease. The source material was peripheral blood mononuclear cells (PBMCs), sampled at new diagnosis, from a patient treated with antithyroid drugs. The CDR3 region has the DNA TGTGCCAGCAGCCAAGAGGGTTCGCGGGCTTTCTTT. Translated: CASSQEGSRAFF.